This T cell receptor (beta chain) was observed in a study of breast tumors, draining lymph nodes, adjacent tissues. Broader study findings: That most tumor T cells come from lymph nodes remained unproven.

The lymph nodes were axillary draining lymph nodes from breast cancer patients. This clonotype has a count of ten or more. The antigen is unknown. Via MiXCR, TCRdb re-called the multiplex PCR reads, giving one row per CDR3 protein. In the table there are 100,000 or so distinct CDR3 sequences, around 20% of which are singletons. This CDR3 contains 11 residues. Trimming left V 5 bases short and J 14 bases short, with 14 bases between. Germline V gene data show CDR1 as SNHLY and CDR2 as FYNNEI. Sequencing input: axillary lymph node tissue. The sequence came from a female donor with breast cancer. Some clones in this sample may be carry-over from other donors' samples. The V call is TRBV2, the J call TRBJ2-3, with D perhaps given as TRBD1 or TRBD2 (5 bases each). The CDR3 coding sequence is TGTGCCAGCAGTCCGGGACGCAGCACGTATTTT. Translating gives CASSPGRSTYF.